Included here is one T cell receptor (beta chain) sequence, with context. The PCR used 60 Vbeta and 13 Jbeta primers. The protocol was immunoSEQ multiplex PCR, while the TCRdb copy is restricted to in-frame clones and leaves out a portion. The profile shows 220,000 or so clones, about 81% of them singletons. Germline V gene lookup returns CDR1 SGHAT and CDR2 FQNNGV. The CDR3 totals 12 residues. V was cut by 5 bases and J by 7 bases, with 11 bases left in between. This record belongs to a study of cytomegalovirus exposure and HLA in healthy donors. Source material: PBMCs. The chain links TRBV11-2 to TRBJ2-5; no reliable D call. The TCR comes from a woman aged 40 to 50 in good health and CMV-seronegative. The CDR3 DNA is TGTGCCAGCAGCCGAGGATCTGGGACCCAGTACTTC. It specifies CASSRGSGTQYF.